The present T cell receptor beta chain was sequenced within a study of CD8 T cells in Susac syndrome. Germline CDR1 MNHNS, CDR2 SASEGT. There are 14 residues in the CDR3. The V end lost 0 bases, the J end lost 3 bases, and 9 bases lay between the germline ends. The RNA input was about 0.5 to 1 ug, and it was reverse transcribed with random hexamers. Multiplex PCR with immunoSEQ amplified the TCR beta CDR3 across 54 Vbeta and 13 Jbeta. TCRdb processed the immunoSEQ multiplex PCR reads anew with MiXCR; each CDR3 protein has one entry. Among around 150,000 distinct CDR3 sequences listed, roughly 94% were seen once. The study sequenced TCR beta in blood CD8+ and CD4+ T cells.

V usage is TRBV6-1 and J usage is TRBJ2-7; D gene uncertain. Sequences were obtained from CD4+ T cells from PBMCs. The receptor was derived from a human donor with multiple sclerosis. The CDR3 nucleotides are TGTGCCAGCAGTGAAGCGCCTGTCGGCTACGAGCAGTACTTC. Protein sequence: CASSEAPVGYEQYF.